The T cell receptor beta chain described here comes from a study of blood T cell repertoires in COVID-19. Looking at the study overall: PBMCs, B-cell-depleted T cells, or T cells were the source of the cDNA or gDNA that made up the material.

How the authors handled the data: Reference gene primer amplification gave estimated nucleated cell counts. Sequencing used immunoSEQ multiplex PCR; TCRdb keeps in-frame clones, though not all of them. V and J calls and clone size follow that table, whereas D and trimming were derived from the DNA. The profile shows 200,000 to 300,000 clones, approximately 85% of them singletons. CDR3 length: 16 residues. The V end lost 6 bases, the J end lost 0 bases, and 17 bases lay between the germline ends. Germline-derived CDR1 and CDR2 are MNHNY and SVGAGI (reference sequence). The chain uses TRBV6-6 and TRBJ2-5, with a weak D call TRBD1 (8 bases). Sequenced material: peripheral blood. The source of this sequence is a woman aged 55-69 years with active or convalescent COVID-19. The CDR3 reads CASRDTGGENQETQYF. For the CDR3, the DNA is TGTGCCAGCAGAGATACAGGGGGGGAAAACCAAGAGACCCAGTACTTC.